This entry lists 17 T cell receptor beta chains sequenced from one sample in a study of tumor and adjacent non-tumor tissue in lung cancer. The library came from three nested PCR rounds adapted from ARM-PCR protocols. Using its own MiXCR run on the multiplex PCR reads, TCRdb lists one record per CDR3 protein. The table records 90,000 or so distinct CDR3 sequences, about three fifths of them present only once. This sample's RNA came from whole unsorted tissue. Source material: lung tumor tissue. Receptor source: a man aged 65-85 years with non-small cell lung cancer.

With regard to this clonotype: One end of the junction is discordant with germline, which a read error may explain. The gene calls are TRBV11-2 and TRBJ2-5; unclear D gene. Germline CDR1 reads SGHAT; CDR2 reads FQNNGV. The CDR3 length is 15 residues. The CDR3 coding sequence is TGTGCCAGCAACTTAAGACCCTGGAGTCAAGAGACCCAGTACTTC. This encodes CASNLRPWSQETQYF.

Concerning this clonotype itself: One end of the junction does not line up with germline, which may come from a read error. V gene TRBV20-1 combines with J gene TRBJ1-3, with no clear D. The germline CDR1 and CDR2 sequences are DFQATT and SNEGSKA (reference sequence). The CDR3 runs 12 residues. The CDR3 nucleotides read TGCGGTGCCACAAGCGCTGGAAACACCATATATTTT. Protein sequence: CGATSAGNTIYF.

This sequence joins TRBV28 and TRBJ2-7; no clear D gene. The ends were cut back, 6 bases at V and 1 base at J, with 16 bases in the middle. Germline V gene sequence: CDR1 MDHEN, CDR2 SYDVKM. The CDR3 is 15 amino acids. The CDR3 sequence: CASSSRVEGSYEQYF. CDR3 in DNA: TGTGCCAGCAGCTCCCGAGTGGAAGGGTCCTACGAGCAGTACTTC.

A note on this clonotype: A read error may produce the germline difference seen at one junction end. The V and J genes are TRBV5-1 and TRBJ2-3; possibly TRBD1 or TRBD2 for D (5 bases each). Germline V gene sequence: CDR1 SGHRS, CDR2 YFSETQ. The CDR3 has 12 amino acids. The CDR3 DNA reads as TGCTCCAGCAGCCGGGACGGAGATACGCAGTATTTT. Translation gives CSSSRDGDTQYF. The full variable domain, its missing parts supplied by reference TRBV5-1 and TRBJ2-3, is KAGVTQTPRYLIKTRGQQVTLSCSPISGHRSVSWYQQTPGQGLQFLFEYFSETQRNKGNFPGRFSGRQFSNSRSEMNVSTLELGDSALYLCSSSRDGDTQYFGPGTRLTVL.

The rearrangement joins TRBV28 to TRBJ2-1; 7 bases are a match to TRBD2. There are 18 residues in the CDR3. The germline V gene encodes CDR1 MDHEN and CDR2 SYDVKM. V lost 4 bases and J lost 2; bases outside the gene matches: 14. The CDR3 DNA reads as TGTGCCAGCAGTTCCATGCCCCCCAGGACTAGTGCCTACAATGAGCAGTTCTTC. Amino acids: CASSSMPPRTSAYNEQFF.

Worth noting for this clonotype: A junction boundary mismatches the germline segment, possibly from a read error. V usage is TRBV6-5 and J usage is TRBJ2-3; D gene unclear. Germline loops: CDR1 MNHEY, CDR2 SVGAGI. The CDR3 totals 12 residues. CDR3 loop: CVSRTSTDTQYF. Here the CDR3 DNA reads TGTGTCAGCAGAACTAGCACAGATACGCAGTATTTT.

By share, this clonotype ranks as medium-sized (0.01 to 0.1%). V and J are TRBV11-2 and TRBJ2-1; 8 positions match TRBD2. V shed 7 bases, J shed 8 bases, and the junction held 7 bases outside the gene matches. From germline, CDR1 is SGHAT and CDR2 FQNNGV. There are 13 residues in the CDR3. The CDR3 reads CASIQIGGDEQFF. As DNA, the CDR3 is TGTGCCAGCATCCAGATCGGGGGGGATGAGCAGTTCTTC.

This clonotype was seen a handful of times. Possible read error: a much larger clone is one base away. The chain employs TRBV20-1 and TRBJ2-7; 7 nucleotides match TRBD1. Unmatched junction bases numbered 11, after V lost 3 bases and J lost 6 bases. Germline V gives CDR1 DFQATT, CDR2 SNEGSKA (reference sequence). The CDR3 contains 14 residues. For the CDR3, the DNA is TGCAGTGCTAGGAGAGGTACAGGGGTCCGCGAGCAGTACTTC. Amino acid sequence: CSARRGTGVREQYF.

As concerns this clonotype: A much larger clone differs by one base, so this may be a read error. This chain links TRBV14 with TRBJ2-1; D tentatively fits TRBD1 or TRBD2 (5 bases each). This CDR3 contains 14 residues. The germline V gene has CDR1 SGHDN and CDR2 FVKESK. CDR3 DNA sequence: TGTGCCAGGAGCCAATATAGTTGGGGGAATGAGCAGTTCTTC. Its translation: CARSQYSWGNEQFF. The whole variable domain, filled in from reference TRBV14 and TRBJ2-1, reads EAGVTQFPSHSVIEKGQTVTLRCDPISGHDNLYWYRRVMGKEIKFLLHFVKESKQDESGMPNNRFLAERTGGTYSTLKVQPAELEDSGVYFCARSQYSWGNEQFFGPGTRLTVL.

On this clonotype: A read error is possible here, since a much larger clone lies one base away. The chain joins TRBV12-3 or TRBV12-4 to TRBJ2-5; D is unresolved. The CDR3 is made up of 12 amino acids. CDR3 coding DNA: TGTGACAGCAGTGAGAGGCAAGAGACCCAGTACTTC. Translation: CDSSERQETQYF.

This clonotype was found once. The J gene is TRBJ1-5, the V gene TRBV6-5; a weak D match, TRBD1 (6 bases). The CDR3 is made up of 16 amino acids. CDR1 and CDR2 (germline): MNHEY, SVGAGI. CDR3 region: CSNSYSGAGNNQPQHF. CDR3 DNA sequence: TGTTCCAACAGTTACTCAGGGGCAGGGAACAATCAGCCCCAGCATTTT.

A note on this clonotype: The junction does not match germline at one end; this may be a read error. The V call is TRBV11-2, the J call TRBJ1-3; 8 positions agree with TRBD1. Germline V gene sequence: CDR1 SGHAT, CDR2 FQNNGV. This CDR3 comprises 16 residues. CDR3 coding DNA: TGTGTCAGCAGCCCTCTCCGTCAGGGGGCCGGGAACACCATATATTTT. The encoded protein is CVSSPLRQGAGNTIYF.

Regarding this clonotype: At one of its ends the junction is not consistent with the germline gene, which may arise from a read error. V is TRBV11-3 and J is TRBJ2-5; D possibly corresponds to TRBD2 (6 bases). The CDR3 covers 15 residues. CDR1 and CDR2 from the germline V gene are SGHNT and YENEEA. The CDR3 nucleotides are TGTGCCAGCGGCTTAGATTCAGGGTCGGGGGAGACCCAGTGCTTC. It yields the protein CASGLDSGSGETQCF.

About this clonotype itself: The junction shows a germline mismatch at one end, possibly a read error. The chain combines TRBV6-2 or TRBV6-3 with TRBJ2-2; D possibly corresponds to TRBD2 (5 bases). Germline V CDR1 and CDR2: MNHEY, SVGEGT. This CDR3 has 14 residues. The CDR3 DNA follows: TGTGTCAGCGCAAATGGGAGATCCACCGGGGAGCTGTTTTTT. It encodes CVSANGRSTGELFF.

This clonotype was recorded a few times. A much larger clone lies one base from this, so it may be a read error. The chain uses TRBV6-1 and TRBJ1-1, with D unclear. The V gene's germline CDR1 is MNHNS and CDR2 SASEGT. The CDR3 covers 12 residues. CDR3: CAGRFGPGLAFF. The DNA for the CDR3 is TGTGCCGGCAGATTCGGCCCCGGTCTGGCTTTCTTT.

This clonotype occurred many times. The chain recombines TRBV6-4 with TRBJ1-5; tentatively, D is TRBD1 (6 bases). Between the trimmed V and J ends, which lost 2 bases and 3 bases, there was a span of 20 bases. The CDR3 covers 18 residues. Germline V gives CDR1 MRHNA, CDR2 SNTAGT. CDR3 DNA: TGTGCCAGCAGTGACCCCGGTTTGTCCGGGGGGCTCAATCAGCCCCAGCATTTT. This gives the protein CASSDPGLSGGLNQPQHF.

For this clonotype: This sequence may be a read error, since a much larger clone differs from it by one base. The chain uses TRBV12-3 or TRBV12-4 and TRBJ2-2, with D perhaps given as TRBD1 or TRBD2 (5 bases each). This CDR3 comprises 14 residues. The germline V and J ends were trimmed by 6 bases and 6 bases, with 14 bases remaining between them. Here the CDR3 reads CASRLSGPSGELFF. As DNA, the CDR3 is TGTGCCAGCAGATTGTCGGGGCCTTCCGGGGAGCTGTTTTTT.